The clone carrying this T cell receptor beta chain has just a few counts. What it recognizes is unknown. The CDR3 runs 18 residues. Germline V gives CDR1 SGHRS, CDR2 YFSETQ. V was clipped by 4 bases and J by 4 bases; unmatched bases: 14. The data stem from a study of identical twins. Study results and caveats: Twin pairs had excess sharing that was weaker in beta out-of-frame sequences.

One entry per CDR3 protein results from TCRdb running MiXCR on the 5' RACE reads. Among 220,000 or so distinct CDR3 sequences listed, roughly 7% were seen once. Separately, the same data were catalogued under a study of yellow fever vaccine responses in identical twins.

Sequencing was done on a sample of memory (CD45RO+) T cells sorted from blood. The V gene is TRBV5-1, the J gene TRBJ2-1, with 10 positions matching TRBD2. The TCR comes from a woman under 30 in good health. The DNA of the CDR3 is TGCGCCAGCAGCATGGGGGGATTAGCGGGGGGCCTTTACAATGAGCAGTTCTTC. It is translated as CASSMGGLAGGLYNEQFF.